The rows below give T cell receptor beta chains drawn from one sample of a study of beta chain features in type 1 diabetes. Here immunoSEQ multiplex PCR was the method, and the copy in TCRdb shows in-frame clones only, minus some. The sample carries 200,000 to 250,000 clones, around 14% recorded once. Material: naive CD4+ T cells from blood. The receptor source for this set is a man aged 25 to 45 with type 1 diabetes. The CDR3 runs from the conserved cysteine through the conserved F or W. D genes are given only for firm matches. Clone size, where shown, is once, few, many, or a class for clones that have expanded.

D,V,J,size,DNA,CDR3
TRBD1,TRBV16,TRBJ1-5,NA,TGTGCCAGCAGCGCGACAGGGGGCAATCAGCCCCAGCATTTT,CASSATGGNQPQHF
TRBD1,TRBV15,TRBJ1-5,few,TGTGCCACCAGCAGAGGAGGGGGCCTCGGTCAGCCCCAGCATTTT,CATSRGGGLGQPQHF
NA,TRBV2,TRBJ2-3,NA,TGTGCCAGCAGTGCCGGGTTCACAGATACGCAGTATTTT,CASSAGFTDTQYF
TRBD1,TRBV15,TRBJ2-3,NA,TGTGCCACCAGCACCAGACAGGGGCCCACAGATACGCAGTATTTT,CATSTRQGPTDTQYF
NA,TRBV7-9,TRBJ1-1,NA,TGTGCCAGCAGCTTAGTTAGCACTGAAGCTTTCTTT,CASSLVSTEAFF
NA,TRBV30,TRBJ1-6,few,TGTGCCTGGGACGGCGGGTCACCCCTCCACTTT,CAWDGGSPLHF
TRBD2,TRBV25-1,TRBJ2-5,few,TGTGCCAGCAGTGAGGGGGGGACCTACCAAGAGACCCAGTACTTC,CASSEGGTYQETQYF
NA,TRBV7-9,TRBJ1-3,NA,TGTGCCAGCGCCGCGGGAAACACCATATATTTT,CASAAGNTIYF
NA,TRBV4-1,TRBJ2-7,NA,TGCGCCAGCAGCCAAAACCAACATGTCTCCTACGAGCAGTACTTC,CASSQNQHVSYEQYF
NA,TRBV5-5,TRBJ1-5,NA,TGTGCCAGCAGCTTGGATCCAGGGCACAATCAGCCCCAGCATTTT,CASSLDPGHNQPQHF
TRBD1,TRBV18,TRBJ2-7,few,TGTGCCAGCTCCCCCTGGGACAGCGCGTTGTCCCACGAGCAGTACTTC,CASSPWDSALSHEQYF
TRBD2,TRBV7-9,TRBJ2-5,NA,TGTGCCAGCAGCTTAGTCGGGGGGACGGAAAACCAAGAGACCCAGTACTTC,CASSLVGGTENQETQYF
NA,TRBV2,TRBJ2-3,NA,TGTGCCAGCAGTAACAGGGTTCAAGATACGCAGTATTTT,CASSNRVQDTQYF
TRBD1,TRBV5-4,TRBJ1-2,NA,TGTGCCAGCAGGAACGGGACAGGGAGTGCCCGACGGGTACGCTACACCTTC,CASRNGTGSARRVRYTF
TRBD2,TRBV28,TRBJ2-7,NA,TGTGCCAGCAGCCTCGGACTAGCGTACCCTTACGAGCAGTACTTC,CASSLGLAYPYEQYF
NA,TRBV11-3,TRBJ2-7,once,TGTGCCAGCAGCTTAGAGGGCAGTTACTTGCAGTACTTC,CASSLEGSYLQYF
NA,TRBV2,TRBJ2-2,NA,TGTGCCAGCAGTGAAGACGGGGGAAACACCGGGGAGCTGTTTTTT,CASSEDGGNTGELFF
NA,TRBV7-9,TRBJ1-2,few,TGTGCCAGCAGCTTAGGCGCAGGAGGGTACAACTATGGCTACACCTTC,CASSLGAGGYNYGYTF
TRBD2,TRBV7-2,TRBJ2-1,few,TGTGCCAGCAGCTGGACTAGAGTTTATGAGCAGTTCTTC,CASSWTRVYEQFF
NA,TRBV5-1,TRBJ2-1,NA,TGCGCCAGCAGCCACGGGGTGGGGGCTAGGCACAATGAGCAGTTCTTC,CASSHGVGARHNEQFF
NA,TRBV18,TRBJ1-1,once,TGTGCCAGCTCACCTTCGGTAGTGAACACTGAAGCTTTCTTT,CASSPSVVNTEAFF
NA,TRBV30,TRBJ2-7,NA,TGTGCCTGGAGTATACAGGGGGGGACACGGGACTTC,CAWSIQGGTRDF
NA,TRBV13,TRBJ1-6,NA,TGTGCCAGCAGCTTAGGGGCAGGCAATAATTCACCCCTCCACTTT,CASSLGAGNNSPLHF
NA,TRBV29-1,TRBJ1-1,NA,TGCAGCGTTGACCTCCAAACGGGAGTCGATGAAGCTTTCTTT,CSVDLQTGVDEAFF
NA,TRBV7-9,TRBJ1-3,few,TGTGCCAGCAGCGGCGGAGGCCTCTCTGGAAACACCATATATTTT,CASSGGGLSGNTIYF
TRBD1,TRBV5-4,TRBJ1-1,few,TGTGCCAGCAGTCCCCGACAGGGTCGGTTCACTGAAGCTTTCTTT,CASSPRQGRFTEAFF
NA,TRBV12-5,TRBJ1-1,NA,TGTGCTAGTGGTTCGAGACTGATGAACACTGAAGCTTTCTTT,CASGSRLMNTEAFF
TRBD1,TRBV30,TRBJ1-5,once,TGTGCCTGGAGTCGACAGGGCCGTCAGCCCCAGCATTTT,CAWSRQGRQPQHF
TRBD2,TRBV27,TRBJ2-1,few,TGTGCCAGCAGCCGACTAGCGGGGGGTTCCTACAATGAGCAGTTCTTC,CASSRLAGGSYNEQFF
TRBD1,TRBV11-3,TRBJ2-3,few,TGTGCCAGCAGCTCGACAGGGGCGCTCACAGATACGCAGTATTTT,CASSSTGALTDTQYF
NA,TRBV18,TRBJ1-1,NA,TGTGCCAGCTCACCACCGGATCGGGGGAAGGTGGCTTTCTTT,CASSPPDRGKVAFF
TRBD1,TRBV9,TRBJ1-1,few,TGTGCCAGCAGCGCCGGGACAGGGGGCGCGAGGACTGAAGCTTTCTTT,CASSAGTGGARTEAFF
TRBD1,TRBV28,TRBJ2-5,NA,TGTGCCAGCAGGCTAGGGACAGGGGGACGCGAGACCCAGTACTTC,CASRLGTGGRETQYF
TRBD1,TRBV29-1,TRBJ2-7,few,TGCAGCGTAAAGGGGGCCGAGCAGTACTTC,CSVKGAEQYF
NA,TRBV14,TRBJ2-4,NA,TGTGCCAGCAGTCACCGAGGTAGCCGTAACGACATTCAGTACTTC,CASSHRGSRNDIQYF
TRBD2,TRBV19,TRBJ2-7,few,TGTGCCAGTAGTTCCTCGGGGGGCGAGCAGTACTTC,CASSSSGGEQYF
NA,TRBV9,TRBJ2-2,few,TGTGCCAGCAGCCCACGGACAGCTCTCGGGGAGCTGTTTTTT,CASSPRTALGELFF
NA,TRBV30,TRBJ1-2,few,TGTGCCTGGCGGACAGAGAACTATGGCTACACCTTC,CAWRTENYGYTF
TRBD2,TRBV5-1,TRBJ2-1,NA,TGCGCCAGCAGCTTGGGGACTAGTGCCTACAATGAGCAGTTCTTC,CASSLGTSAYNEQFF
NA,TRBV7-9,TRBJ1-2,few,TGTGCCAGCAGCTTACGGGTCGTGGGCTACACCTTC,CASSLRVVGYTF
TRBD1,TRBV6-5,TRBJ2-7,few,TGTGCCAGCAGACGGGGACAGGGCACCTACGAGCAGTACTTC,CASRRGQGTYEQYF
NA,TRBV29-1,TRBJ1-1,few,TGCAGCGTTGAAAAGGGGGACACTGAAGCTTTCTTT,CSVEKGDTEAFF
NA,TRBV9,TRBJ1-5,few,TGTGCCAGCAGCGTAGAAGGACAAATTTATCAGCCCCAGCATTTT,CASSVEGQIYQPQHF
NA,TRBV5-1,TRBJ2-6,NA,TGCGCCAGCAGCTTGTTGGGGCCTGGGGCCAACGTCCTGACTTTC,CASSLLGPGANVLTF
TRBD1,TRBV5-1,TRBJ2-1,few,TGCGCCAGCAGCTTGGGGGACAGGGGGAATGAGCAGTTCTTC,CASSLGDRGNEQFF
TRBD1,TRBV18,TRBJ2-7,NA,TGTGCCAGCTCACCGGGACAGCAGTCCTACGAGCAGTACTTC,CASSPGQQSYEQYF
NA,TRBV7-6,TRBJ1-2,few,TGTGCCAGCAGCCCAACGGGGGGTCATGGCTACACCTTC,CASSPTGGHGYTF
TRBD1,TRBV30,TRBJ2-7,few,TGTGCCTGGAGTAGGGGACAGGGGTTGGGCGAGCAGTACTTC,CAWSRGQGLGEQYF
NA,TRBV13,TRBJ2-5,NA,TGTGCCAGCAGGTTTGGACAGAAAGAGACCCAGTACTTC,CASRFGQKETQYF
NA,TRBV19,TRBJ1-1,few,TGTGCCAGTAGTATCCAGAACACTGAAGCTTTCTTT,CASSIQNTEAFF
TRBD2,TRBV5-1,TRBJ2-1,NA,TGCGCCAGCAGCCCTAGCGGGGGGTCCTACAATGAGCAGTTCTTC,CASSPSGGSYNEQFF